This T cell receptor beta chain was sequenced during a study of beta chain features in type 1 diabetes. For the study at large: Regarding age, gender and cell yields, patients proved similar to healthy donors.

Overall study findings and caveats: TCRB rearrangement may or may not be influenced by HLA type; here this remained unresolved.

V dropped 4 bases and J dropped 1; count of bases not matched to a gene: 4. CDR1 and CDR2 (germline): MGHRA, YSYEKL. The CDR3 covers 17 residues. This clone has a handful of counts. Antigen unknown. cDNA synthesis used the whole RNA isolate, giving expressed TCRB sequences. The average read count of naive, central memory and regulatory T cell samples was 3 million to 4 million. Libraries were prepared by immunoSEQ multiplex PCR; TCRdb keeps only in-frame clonotypes and omits some of them. The sample yields about 130,000 clones, about 9.2% seen once. A sort by CD45RO/CCR7/CD25/CD127/CD95/CD27 yielded CD4+ naive, central memory, regulatory and stem cell-like memory cells.

The chain recombines TRBV4-1 with TRBJ2-7, with 16 bases that match TRBD2. Sequencing input: central memory CD4+ T cells from blood. The clonotype was recovered from a man younger than 35 in good health. The CDR3 DNA is TGCGCCAGCAGCCGGGGGACTAGCGGGGGGGCTTCCTACGAGCAGTACTTC. It yields the protein CASSRGTSGGASYEQYF.